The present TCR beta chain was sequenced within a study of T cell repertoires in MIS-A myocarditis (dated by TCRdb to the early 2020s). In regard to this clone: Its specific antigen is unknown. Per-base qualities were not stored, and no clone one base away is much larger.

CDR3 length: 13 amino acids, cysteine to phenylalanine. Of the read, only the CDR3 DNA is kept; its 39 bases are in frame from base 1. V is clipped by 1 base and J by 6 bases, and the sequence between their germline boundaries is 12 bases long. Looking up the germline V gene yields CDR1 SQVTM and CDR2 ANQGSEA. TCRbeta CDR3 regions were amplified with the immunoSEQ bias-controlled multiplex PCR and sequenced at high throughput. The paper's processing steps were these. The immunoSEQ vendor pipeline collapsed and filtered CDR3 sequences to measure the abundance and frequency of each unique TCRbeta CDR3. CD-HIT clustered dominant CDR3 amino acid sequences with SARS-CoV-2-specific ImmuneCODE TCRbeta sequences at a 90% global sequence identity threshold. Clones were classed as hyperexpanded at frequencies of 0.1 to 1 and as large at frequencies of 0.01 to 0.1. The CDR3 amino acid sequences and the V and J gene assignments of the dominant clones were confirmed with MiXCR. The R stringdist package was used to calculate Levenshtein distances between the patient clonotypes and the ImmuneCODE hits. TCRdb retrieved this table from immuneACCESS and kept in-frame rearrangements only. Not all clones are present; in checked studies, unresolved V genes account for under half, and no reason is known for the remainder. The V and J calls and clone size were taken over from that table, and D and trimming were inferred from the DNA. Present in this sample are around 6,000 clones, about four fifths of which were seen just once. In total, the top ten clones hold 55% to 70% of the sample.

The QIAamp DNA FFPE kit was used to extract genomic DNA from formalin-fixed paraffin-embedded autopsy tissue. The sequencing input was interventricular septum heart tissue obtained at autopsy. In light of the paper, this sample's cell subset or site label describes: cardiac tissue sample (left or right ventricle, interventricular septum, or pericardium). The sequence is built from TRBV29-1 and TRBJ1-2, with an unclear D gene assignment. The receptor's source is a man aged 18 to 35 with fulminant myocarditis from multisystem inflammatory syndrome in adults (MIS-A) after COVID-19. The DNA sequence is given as TGCAGCGTTGAAGGCCTCAGCGTGGATGGCTACACCTTC. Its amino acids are CSVEGLSVDGYTF.